The sequence of this T cell receptor (beta chain) was determined in a study of cytomegalovirus exposure and HLA in healthy donors. Study-wide context: Within an early data release were around 80 million unique TCRs drawn from HLA-typed donors.

Despite likely unrecorded immune exposures, the donors were nominally healthy at the time of sampling. This CDR3 is built from 14 residues. Germline lookup yields CDR1 SEHNR and CDR2 FQNEAQ (reference sequence). V was pared by 6 bases and J by 7 bases, with 4 bases of the junction left unmatched. The PCR contained 60 Vbeta and 13 Jbeta primers. Profiled with immunoSEQ multiplex PCR; TCRdb holds only in-frame clones, not every one. The profile shows around 180,000 clones, over 80% of them singletons. The sample comprised PBMCs. The chain recombines TRBV7-9 with TRBJ1-6, with 9 bases aligning to TRBD1. The TCR was taken from a boy aged 2-9 years in good health and CMV-seronegative. CDR3: CASRGQGINSPLHF. The CDR3 region has the DNA TGTGCCAGCAGAGGACAGGGGATCAATTCACCCCTCCACTTT.